This TCR beta chain was captured in a study of blood T cell repertoires in COVID-19. Study background: Samples came from the United States, Italy and Spain, spanning acute and convalescent COVID-19. Sources were T cells, B-cell-depleted T cells, or PBMCs; the material itself was cDNA or gDNA.

Clones were sequenced by immunoSEQ multiplex PCR, and TCRdb holds only the in-frame ones, with some missing. The data show approximately 210,000 clones, 65% to 85% seen once. CDR1 MGHRA and CDR2 YSYEKL come from the germline V gene. V shed 2 bases and J 3 bases; nucleotides not matched to a gene: 6. The CDR3 extends over 15 amino acids. This receptor was identified in a man aged 50 to 60 with active or convalescent COVID-19. The specimen sequenced was peripheral blood. This chain uses TRBV4-1 with TRBJ2-7; 8 bases match TRBD2. CDR3 coding DNA: TGCGCCAGCAGCCAATTGGATAGCGGGATCTACGAGCAGTACTTC. Translated: CASSQLDSGIYEQYF.